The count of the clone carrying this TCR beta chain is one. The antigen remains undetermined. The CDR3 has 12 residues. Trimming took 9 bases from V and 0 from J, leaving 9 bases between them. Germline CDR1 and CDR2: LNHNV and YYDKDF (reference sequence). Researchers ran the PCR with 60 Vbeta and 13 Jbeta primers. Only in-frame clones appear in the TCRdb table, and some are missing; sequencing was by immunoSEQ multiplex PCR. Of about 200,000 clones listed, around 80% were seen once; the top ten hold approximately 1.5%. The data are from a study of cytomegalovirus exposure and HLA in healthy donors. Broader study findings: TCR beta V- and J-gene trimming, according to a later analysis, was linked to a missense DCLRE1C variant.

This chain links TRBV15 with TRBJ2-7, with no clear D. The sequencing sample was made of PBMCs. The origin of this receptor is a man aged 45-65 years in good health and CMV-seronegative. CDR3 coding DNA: TGTGCCACTACTCAGGACTCCTACGAGCAGTACTTC. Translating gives CATTQDSYEQYF.